This T cell receptor beta chain appears in the sequencing data of a study of PD-L1 blockade in urothelial cancer listed by TCRdb under 2017. A note on the overall study: Therapy was started in the mid-2010s for all patients, and atezolizumab 1,200 mg was administered intravenously every 3 weeks. About nine tenths of the roughly 29 patients were identified as males with urothelial cancer of bladder origin, and a prior smoking history was reported by 18 of 29 patients. Patients had an ECOG performance status of 0 or 1 and had received between 0 and 3 prior chemotherapy regimens. Blood samples were analyzed at two time points: 3 weeks after treatment start (second dose) and 6 weeks after treatment start. Blood samples gave median yields of about 150,000 T cells and 80,000 or so unique TCRs, along with a median clonality of roughly 0.08. The study was an exploratory multi-omic analysis of somatic, immune and clinical correlates of response to PD-L1 blockade with atezolizumab in urothelial cancer. Pretreatment tumor samples, along with matched peripheral blood serially collected before and after atezolizumab treatment, were subjected to TCR sequencing. Durable clinical benefit was defined as a progression-free survival longer than 6 months, and TCR features were additionally tested against progression-free survival and overall survival. In the same patients, pretreatment tumors underwent whole exome sequencing and RNA sequencing in addition to TCR sequencing. Roughly ten patients achieved durable clinical benefit and approximately 19 did not. Pretreatment blood TCR-seq was available for 27 to 30 patients, at least one posttreatment blood collection was obtained for about 25 patients, and tumor TCR-seq was available for about 25 patients. Results the study describes overall, beyond this receptor: Because the sample size was small (n of about 27) and many of the analyses were exploratory, the results are meant to be hypothesis-generating. At 3 weeks after the start of treatment, tumor-associated TCR clones in peripheral blood had expanded more in patients with durable benefit (n ≈ 23, p = 0.022). A pretreatment peripheral blood TCR clonality below the median was linked to improved progression-free and overall survival.

Synthetic TCR analog templates were spiked into each PCR to estimate absolute template abundance from read counts. TCRbeta CDR3 regions were amplified from genomic DNA with bias-controlled V and J gene primers using the immunoSEQ assay. Sequencing of rearranged TCRbeta segments was performed at approximately 20X coverage. Under the source paper's analysis protocol: Sequencing errors were corrected by clustering, and CDR3s were annotated against IMGT so that V, D and J genes could be assigned. Out-of-frame and stop-codon sequences were excluded, and only productive TCRbeta rearrangements were used in downstream analyses. Clonality was computed as one minus Shannon entropy normalized by the log of the number of unique productive sequences. Fisher's exact test with Benjamini-Hochberg correction, using a cutoff of adjusted p below 0.01, was how clones that differed between time points or between blood and tumor were identified. This immuneACCESS table, as held by TCRdb, lists in-frame sequences with V and J called but not all clones. Of the missing ones, under half trace to an unresolved V gene in checked studies; the others have no known cause. That table furnishes V, J and clone size, whereas the DNA furnished D and trimming. The sample records some 60,000 clones, roughly 86% of which are singletons. Of the sample, roughly 2.9% falls within the top ten clones.

A total of 29 patients with locally advanced or metastatic urothelial carcinoma, treated at Memorial Sloan Kettering on a trial protocol, made up the cohort. Peripheral blood mononuclear cells were collected pretreatment and during treatment, with between 1 and 8 total time points obtained per patient. The Qiagen DNeasy Blood extraction kit was used to purify genomic DNA from total PBMCs and tumor samples. PBMCs were collected pretreatment and during treatment, and were isolated and stored as previously described. A word on this clone: Its antigen is still unknown. No much larger clone exists at a distance of one base, and base qualities are not known.

The trim is 6 bases for V and 0 bases for J, with a gap of 18 bases between the germline ends. The CDR3, cysteine through phenylalanine, is 16 amino acids long. Only CDR3 DNA is held: 48 bases, read in frame from base 1. CDR1 and CDR2 are read off the germline V gene (reference sequence) as MNHEY and SMNVEV. The chain is made from TRBV27 and TRBJ2-7; TRBD2 is a weak D gene call, 6 bases matching. Source: PBMCs, taken around atezolizumab (anti-PD-L1) treatment. The clonotype comes from a man aged 50 or older with urothelial cancer. The DNA sequence is TGTGCCAGCAGACCCGCCGGGCGGGGCCTCTCCTACGAGCAGTACTTC. Translated, this is CASRPAGRGLSYEQYF.